This record concerns one T cell receptor beta chain sequence. This clone has a single count. The antigen this receptor binds is unknown. Within one base of it there is no much larger clone, and no base qualities were kept. The sample originates from a study of blood T cell repertoires in COVID-19 (dated by TCRdb to about 2020). A note on the overall study: Samples covering the acute and convalescent phases of COVID-19 were provided by collaborators in the United States, Italy and Spain. The prospective study material was composed of cDNA or gDNA derived from T cells, B-cell-depleted T cells, or PBMCs. The samples were drawn from the first 160 participants of the ongoing ImmuneRACE study and from more than 1,000 subjects provided by 6 global collaborators. A freely available public database, intended as a resource for researchers studying the immune response to SARS-CoV-2, is where the repertoires were released. HLA class I and class II types, where available, came from metadata supplied by the sample provider rather than from assay-based typing. The dataset comprised deeply sampled blood TCRbeta repertoires from subjects exposed to, actively infected with, or recovered from COVID-19. Nearly every sample came with metadata listing a de-identified subject ID, COVID-19 status, age in years and sex. What the work shows at the level of the full study, not this receptor alone: Clinical and demographic metadata were provided uncurated, with the amount varying by source and participant.

TCRbeta CDR3 regions were amplified from genomic DNA using the immunoSEQ Assay, a bias-controlled multiplex PCR. As for the authors' bioinformatics: Within the assay, amplification of reference gene primers was used to estimate how many nucleated cells each sample contained. Sequence reads were collapsed and filtered to measure the absolute abundance of every unique TCRbeta CDR3 rearrangement. Productive Simpson clonality was computed per sample as the square root of Simpson's diversity index over productive rearrangements. TCRdb obtained this table from immuneACCESS and retained in-frame rearrangements with V and J assigned. These tables miss some clones; where compared with another copy, unresolved V genes account for less than half of the shortfall, and the remainder is unexplained. V and J calls and clone size are copied from that table; D and trimming were computed from the DNA. This sample comprises approximately 300,000 clones, just under 90% of them detected only once. 3.7% of the sample is taken by the ten largest.

V loses 1 base at its end and J loses 9 bases; junction bases beyond the gene matches: 11. The CDR3, cysteine through phenylalanine, is 17 amino acids long. Solely the CDR3 DNA is kept, with 51 bases framed from the first base. Based on the germline V gene, the CDR1 and CDR2 sequences are MGHDK and SYGVNS. Whole blood was collected in K2EDTA tubes by collaborating institutions according to the institutions' own protocols. For TCRbeta analysis, collaborators shipped samples as frozen whole blood, isolated PBMCs, or DNA extracted from either of those sample types. The sample was peripheral blood. Recombination joined TRBV25-1 with TRBJ2-2; TRBD2 matches 10 bases in the middle. The sequence came from a woman aged 40 to 50 with acute or convalescent COVID-19. CDR3 loop: CASSESLAGVKERELFF. The nucleotides read TGTGCCAGCAGTGAATCGCTAGCGGGGGTGAAAGAAAGGGAGCTGTTTTTT.